This TCR beta chain was recovered during a study of blood T cells in healthy people across ages. The authors ran a second PCR of about 6 to 11 cycles using a sample-barcoded 5' primer and a J-beta primer mix. MiXCR, run by TCRdb on the 5' RACE reads, gives a single entry per CDR3 protein. The profile shows some 710,000 distinct CDR3 sequences, 22% of them singletons. Sequences were obtained from blood. The TCR originated in a man between 65 and 80 years old in good health.

The CDR3 nucleotides read TGTGCCAGCAGCTCGAAACGACGGGTCCCTCCTTTCTTT. Its protein is CASSSKRRVPPFF. V is TRBV7-6 and J is TRBJ1-1; D is uncertain. Trimming pared 4 bases from V and 12 bases from J, leaving 18 bases between. The CDR3 has 13 amino acids. Germline CDR1 SGHVS, CDR2 FNYEAQ.